This TCR beta chain stems from a study of chemoradiotherapy in HPV16-positive cancers. Study information: A couple of HPV16-positive patients' cells yielded candidate HPV-specific clones and common motifs.

CDR3 length equals 15 residues. V was shortened by 6 bases and J by 0 bases, with 11 bases between the two germline ends. CDR1 is MNHNY and CDR2 is SVGAGI in the germline V gene (reference sequence). The data were produced by immunoSEQ multiplex PCR, yet TCRdb's version contains in-frame clones alone and is incomplete. The table lists 13,000 or so clones, about two thirds of them singletons. Repeated repertoire sampling spanned the course of chemoradiotherapy. Study-level findings and limits: During treatment, candidate HPV-specific clones and E7-related motifs expanded in tumor. HPV-specific T cells were functionally defined from only a couple of HPV16-positive patients.

This clone was picked up a small number of times. Its specificity is not known. J is TRBJ1-4 and V is TRBV6-6, with D possibly TRBD1 on 5 matching bases. This sample was gathered from a patient who underwent chemoradiotherapy. The origin of this receptor is a human donor with HPV-associated anogenital cancer. The CDR3 region is CASRGDAATNEKLFF. CDR3 in DNA: TGTGCCAGCAGGGGGGACGCCGCAACTAATGAAAAACTGTTTTTT.